Described below is a single TCR beta chain sequence and its context. The sample originates from a study of blood T cell repertoires in COVID-19. The table came from immunoSEQ multiplex PCR; TCRdb's copy has only in-frame clones and leaves some out. The sample has approximately 240,000 clones; 85% to 90% are singletons. Trimming stripped 5 bases from V and 4 bases from J, with 20 bases between. Germline V gives CDR1 KGHSH, CDR2 LQKENI. The CDR3 loop spans 16 amino acids. The origin of this receptor is a woman aged 50 to 60 in a cohort exposed to, infected with or recovered from COVID-19 (not recorded which). This chain connects TRBV18 to TRBJ1-2, with D unresolved. The sequenced material came from PBMCs or T cells enriched from blood (not recorded which). The CDR3 DNA is TGTGCCAGCTCAGCCCCCGGTAAACCTACCGCCTATGGCTACACCTTC. Residues: CASSAPGKPTAYGYTF.